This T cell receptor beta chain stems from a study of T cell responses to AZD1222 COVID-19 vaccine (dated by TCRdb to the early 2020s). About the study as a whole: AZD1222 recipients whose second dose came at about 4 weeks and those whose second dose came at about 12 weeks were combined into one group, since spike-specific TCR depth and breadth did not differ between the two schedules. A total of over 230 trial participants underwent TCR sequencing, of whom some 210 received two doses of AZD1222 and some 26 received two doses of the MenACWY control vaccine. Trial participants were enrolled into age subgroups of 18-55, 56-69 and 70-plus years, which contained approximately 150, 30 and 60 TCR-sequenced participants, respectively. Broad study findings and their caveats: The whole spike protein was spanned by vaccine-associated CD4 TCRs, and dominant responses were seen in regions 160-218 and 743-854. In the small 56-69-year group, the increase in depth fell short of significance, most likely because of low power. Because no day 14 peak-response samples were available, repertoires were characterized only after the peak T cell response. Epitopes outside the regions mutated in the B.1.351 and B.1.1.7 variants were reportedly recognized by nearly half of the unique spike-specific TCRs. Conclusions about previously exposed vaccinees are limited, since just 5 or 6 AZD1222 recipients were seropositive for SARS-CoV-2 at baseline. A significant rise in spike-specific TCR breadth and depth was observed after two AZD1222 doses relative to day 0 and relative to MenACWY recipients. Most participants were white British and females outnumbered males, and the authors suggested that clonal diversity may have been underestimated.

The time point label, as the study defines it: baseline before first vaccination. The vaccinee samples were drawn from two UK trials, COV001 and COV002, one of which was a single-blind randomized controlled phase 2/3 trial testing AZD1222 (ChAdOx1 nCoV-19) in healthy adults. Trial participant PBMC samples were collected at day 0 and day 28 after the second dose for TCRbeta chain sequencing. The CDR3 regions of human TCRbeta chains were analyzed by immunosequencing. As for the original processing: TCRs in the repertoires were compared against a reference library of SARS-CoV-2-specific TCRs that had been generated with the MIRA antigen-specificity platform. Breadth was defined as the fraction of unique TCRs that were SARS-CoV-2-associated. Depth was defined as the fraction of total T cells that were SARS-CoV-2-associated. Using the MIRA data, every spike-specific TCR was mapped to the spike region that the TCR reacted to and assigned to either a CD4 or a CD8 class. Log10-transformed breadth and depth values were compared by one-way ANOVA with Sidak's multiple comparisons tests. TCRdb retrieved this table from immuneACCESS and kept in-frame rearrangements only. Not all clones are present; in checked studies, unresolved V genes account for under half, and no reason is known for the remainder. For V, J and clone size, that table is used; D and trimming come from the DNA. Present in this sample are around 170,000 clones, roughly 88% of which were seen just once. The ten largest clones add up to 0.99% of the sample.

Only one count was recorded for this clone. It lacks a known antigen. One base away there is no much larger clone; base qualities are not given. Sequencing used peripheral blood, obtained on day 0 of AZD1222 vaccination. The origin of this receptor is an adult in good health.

CDR3 region: CASSYGGTSEAFF. The nucleotides are TGTGCCAGCAGTTACGGTGGGACGTCTGAAGCTTTCTTT. The rearrangement joined TRBV6-6 to TRBJ1-1; the best D guess is TRBD1, with 5 bases matching. Counted from cysteine to phenylalanine, this CDR3 has 13 amino acids. The only DNA kept is the CDR3, 39 bases in frame from the first base. Trimming takes 2 bases from V and 6 bases from J, and the germline ends sit 10 bases apart. The CDR1 and CDR2 encoded by the germline V gene (reference sequence) are MNHNY and SVGAGI.